This T cell receptor (beta chain) was observed in a study of cytomegalovirus exposure and HLA in healthy donors. Study-wide points: A link between a missense DCLRE1C variant and TCR beta V- and J-gene trimming emerged from a later analysis.

Note on this clone: The antigen remains unidentified.

A multiplex PCR was run with 60 Vbeta primers and 13 Jbeta primers. TCRdb keeps only in-frame clones here, not all; method: immunoSEQ multiplex PCR. The sample carries around 97,000 clones, around 80% recorded once. Germline CDR1 is MNHEY and CDR2 is SMNVEV (reference sequence). Trimming cost V 6 bases and J 6 bases, with 16 bases left between them. This CDR3 spans 14 amino acids. Sequencing input: PBMCs. This sequence was found in a man aged 40-49 years in good health and CMV-seropositive. V gene TRBV27 combines with J gene TRBJ2-3, with D perhaps matching TRBD2 (6 bases). The CDR3 loop is CASSITGVGDTQYF. DNA of the CDR3: TGTGCCAGCAGCATAACGGGGGTGGGCGATACGCAGTATTTT.